The 26 T cell receptor beta chains in this list originate from one sample, sequenced in a study of cytomegalovirus exposure and HLA in healthy donors (dated by TCRdb to the late 2010s). The method behind the library was the immunoSEQ multiplex PCR assay. For the multiplex PCR, a mixture combining 60 forward primers for TCR Vbeta segments and 13 reverse primers for TCR Jbeta segments was used. Entries here come from immuneACCESS through TCRdb and include only in-frame sequences with V and J called. Some clones fail to appear in such tables; in the studies checked, an unresolved V gene covers under half of the shortfall, and the cause of the remainder is unknown. Present in this sample are 99,000 or so clones, approximately 82% of which were seen just once. Jointly, the top ten make up more than 6.5% of the sample. The sample consisted of PBMCs. These receptors were obtained from a man aged 40-55 years in good health and CMV-seropositive.

The rearrangement uses TRBV19 and TRBJ1-3, with D unclear. This CDR3 contains 13 residues. V was pared by 7 bases and J by 4 bases, with 11 bases between. Looked up from germline, CDR1 is LNHDA and CDR2 is SQIVND (reference sequence). CDR3 sequence (DNA): TGTGCCAGTATCAATGCGGTCGGAAACACCATATATTTT. Translated: CASINAVGNTIYF.

This clone was counted only a few times. The chain joins TRBV7-2 to TRBJ1-5, with a possible D match to TRBD1 (5 bases). V was trimmed by 1 base and J by 0 bases, leaving 13 bases between them. Germline values: CDR1 SGHTA, CDR2 FQGNSA. The CDR3 loop spans 17 amino acids. CDR3 sequence (DNA): TGTGCCAGCAGCTTAGTGGGGGGTGCGGGTAGCAATCAGCCCCAGCATTTT. Translating gives CASSLVGGAGSNQPQHF.

As to this clone: Mismatch with germline at one junction end may stem from a read error. The chain is built from TRBV7-9 and TRBJ2-1; tentative D call: TRBD2 (6 bases). CDR3 length: 15 amino acids. Germline V gene data show CDR1 as SEHNR and CDR2 as FQNEAQ (reference sequence). Here the CDR3 reads CSSSLDAGPYNEQFF. DNA of the CDR3: TGTTCCAGCAGCTTAGATGCGGGGCCCTACAATGAGCAGTTCTTC.

The CDR3 DNA reads TGTGCCAGCAGTGAAGCTGGACAGGGGGGCGAGCAGTACTTC. It yields the protein CASSEAGQGGEQYF. The V and J genes are TRBV2 and TRBJ2-7; 10 bases fit TRBD1. Germline CDR1 reads SNHLY; CDR2 reads FYNNEI. CDR3 length equals 14 residues. V dropped 0 bases and J dropped 6; count of bases not matched to a gene: 2.

This chain connects TRBV7-9 to TRBJ2-6; D is undetermined. Trimming left V 7 bases short and J 3 bases short, with 10 bases between. From germline, CDR1 is SEHNR and CDR2 FQNEAQ (reference sequence). CDR3 length equals 14 residues. DNA for the CDR3: TGTGCCAGCACCGTTACAGTTGGGGCCAACGTCCTGACTTTC. Amino acid sequence: CASTVTVGANVLTF.

This chain connects TRBV5-4 to TRBJ2-4; D may be TRBD2 (6 bases). This CDR3 has 16 residues. V was clipped by 4 bases and J by 6 bases, with 20 bases between them. CDR1 and CDR2 from the germline V gene are SGHNT and YYREEE (reference sequence). CDR3 residues: CASSQEGRKVGNIQYF. Written as DNA, the CDR3 is TGTGCCAGCAGCCAGGAGGGGCGCAAAGTTGGAAACATTCAGTACTTC.

The V call is TRBV2, the J call TRBJ2-7; D is unclear. Germline V lookup: CDR1 SNHLY, CDR2 FYNNEI. The CDR3 has 13 residues. With 6 bases removed from V and 2 bases from J, the gap between germline ends came to 11 bases. CDR3 in amino acids: CASRLETAYEQYF. The DNA for the CDR3 is TGTGCCAGCAGGTTGGAGACGGCCTACGAGCAGTACTTC.

The V and J genes are TRBV7-3 and TRBJ2-7, with 7 nucleotides matching TRBD1. Germline lookup yields CDR1 SGHTA and CDR2 FQGTGA. With 1 base clipped from V and 7 bases from J, the junction kept 13 bases outside the gene matches. There are 16 residues in the CDR3. CDR3 coding DNA: TGTGCCAGCAGCTTAATGAGGACAGGCGGTTCGGGGGAGCAGTACTTC. It translates to CASSLMRTGGSGEQYF.

Remarks on this clone: Other nucleotide sequences in the sample specify the same CDR3. The chain joins TRBV27 to TRBJ2-1, with 14 bases that match TRBD2. Unmatched junction bases numbered 3, after V lost 5 bases and J lost 6 bases. Germline CDR1 is MNHEY and CDR2 is SMNVEV (reference sequence). This CDR3 has 15 amino acids. CDR3: CASSPGTSGSNEQFF. Here the CDR3 DNA reads TGTGCCAGCAGTCCAGGGACTAGCGGGAGCAATGAGCAGTTCTTC.

V usage is TRBV2 and J usage is TRBJ1-2; D unresolved. The CDR3 is 12 residues long. Trimming shortened V by 6 bases and J by 8 bases, and 13 bases separated the two germline ends. Germline CDR1 is SNHLY and CDR2 is FYNNEI. The CDR3 sequence is CASRKELEGYTF. The CDR3 DNA reads TGTGCCAGCAGGAAGGAGTTGGAGGGCTACACCTTC.

The genes are TRBV11-3 and TRBJ2-2; D not certain. The V gene lost 1 base and the J gene lost 2 bases, with 5 bases spanning the gap. The CDR3 extends over 14 amino acids. Per germline, CDR1 SGHNT and CDR2 YENEEA. In DNA form, the CDR3 reads TGTGCCAGCAGCTTAGCCAGTAACACCGGGGAGCTGTTTTTT. This codes for CASSLASNTGELFF.

This chain links TRBV7-2 with TRBJ1-5; tentatively, D is TRBD1 (5 bases). Germline V gene lookup returns CDR1 SGHTA and CDR2 FQGNSA. V was shortened by 1 base and J by 0 bases, with 7 bases between the two germline ends. The length of the CDR3 is 15 residues. CDR3 region: CASSLGQGSNQPQHF. Written as DNA, the CDR3 is TGTGCCAGCAGCTTAGGCCAGGGTAGCAATCAGCCCCAGCATTTT.

The chain employs TRBV11-1 and TRBJ2-3; 13 bases line up with TRBD2. The CDR3 consists of 18 residues. Germline CDR1 and CDR2: SGHAT and FQDESV (reference sequence). The ends lost 2 bases at V and 0 bases at J; junction bases unmatched: 5. The CDR3 DNA reads as TGTGCCAGCAGCTTACAACTAGCGGGGGGGACTAGCACAGATACGCAGTATTTT. Protein: CASSLQLAGGTSTDTQYF.

V gene TRBV7-9 combines with J gene TRBJ1-4, with D unresolved. This CDR3 spans 13 amino acids. The V and J ends lost 1 base and 4 bases respectively, with 4 bases between them. Germline V lookup: CDR1 SEHNR, CDR2 FQNEAQ (reference sequence). The CDR3, as DNA: TGTGCCAGCAGCTTAGGAGATAATGAAAAACTGTTTTTT. This encodes CASSLGDNEKLFF.

This rearrangement joins TRBV28 to TRBJ1-4, with D perhaps TRBD1 (6 bases). The CDR3 is 15 amino acids. Germline values: CDR1 MDHEN, CDR2 SYDVKM. Deletions cut 3 bases from V and 4 bases from J, with 12 bases between. This CDR3 is CASSFRTVINEKLFF. CDR3 in DNA: TGTGCCAGCAGTTTCAGGACAGTAATTAATGAAAAACTGTTTTTT.

V usage is TRBV18 and J usage is TRBJ2-2; 10 nucleotides agree with TRBD2. There are 15 residues in the CDR3. Unmatched junction bases numbered 4, after V lost 4 bases and J lost 5 bases. Germline V gene lookup returns CDR1 KGHSH and CDR2 LQKENI. CDR3 region: CASSRDSGRTGELFF. DNA of the CDR3: TGTGCCAGCTCACGGGATAGCGGGAGGACCGGGGAGCTGTTTTTT. The whole variable domain, filled in from reference TRBV18 and TRBJ2-2, reads NAGVMQNPRHLVRRRGQEARLRCSPMKGHSHVYWYRQLPEEGLKFMVYLQKENIIDESGMPKERFSAEFPKEGPSILRIQQVVRGDSAAYFCASSRDSGRTGELFFGEGSRLTVL.

The rearrangement links TRBV4-1 to TRBJ1-4; a possible D gene is TRBD1 (6 bases). The CDR3 sequence is 14 residues long. From germline, CDR1 is MGHRA and CDR2 YSYEKL. The V end lost 3 bases, the J end lost 4 bases, and 9 bases lay between the germline ends. CDR3 coding DNA: TGCGCCAGCAGCCACGACAGGATTAATGAAAAACTGTTTTTT. Translating it yields CASSHDRINEKLFF.

This clone turned up a few times. This sequence joins TRBV7-9 and TRBJ2-1, with TRBD1 identical over 9 bases. Losses at the gene ends were 5 bases for V and 7 bases for J; bases not matched to a gene: 6. Germline V gene data show CDR1 as SEHNR and CDR2 as FQNEAQ (reference sequence). This CDR3 is 14 amino acids long. CDR3 nucleotide sequence: TGTGCCAGCAGCCGGACAGGGGCTGGAAATGAGCAGTTCTTC. Translating gives CASSRTGAGNEQFF. The full variable domain, with the rest looked up from reference TRBV7-9 and TRBJ2-1, is DTGVSQNPRHKITKRGQNVTFRCDPISEHNRLYWYRQTLGQGPEFLTYFQNEAQLEKSRLLSDRFSAERPKGSFSTLEIQRTEQGDSAMYLCASSRTGAGNEQFFGPGTRLTVL.

This sequence joins TRBV5-1 and TRBJ1-1; 7 bases fit TRBD1. Unmatched junction bases numbered 9, after V lost 4 bases and J lost 3 bases. CDR1 SGHRS and CDR2 YFSETQ come from the germline V gene. The CDR3 covers 15 residues. The CDR3 bases are TGCGCCAGCAGCCCGCGGACAGGTTCGTACACTGAAGCTTTCTTT. Translated, it gives CASSPRTGSYTEAFF. Full variable domain (remainder filled in from reference TRBV5-1 and TRBJ1-1): KAGVTQTPRYLIKTRGQQVTLSCSPISGHRSVSWYQQTPGQGLQFLFEYFSETQRNKGNFPGRFSGRQFSNSRSEMNVSTLELGDSALYLCASSPRTGSYTEAFFGQGTRLTVV.

V is TRBV7-2 and J is TRBJ1-2; D uncertain. The CDR3 is 13 amino acids. CDR1 is SGHTA and CDR2 is FQGNSA in the germline V gene. V was cut by 2 bases and J by 4 bases, with 8 bases left in between. In nucleotides, the CDR3 is TGTGCCAGCAGCTTACCGGGTTTCTATGGCTACACCTTC. This codes for CASSLPGFYGYTF.

The gene calls are TRBV7-9 and TRBJ1-2; D possibly corresponds to TRBD1 (5 bases). Germline values: CDR1 SEHNR, CDR2 FQNEAQ (reference sequence). The CDR3 has 14 residues. The V end was cut by 4 bases, the J end by 0 bases, with 9 bases between. CDR3 in amino acids: CASSSTATNYGYTF. Written as DNA, the CDR3 is TGTGCCAGCAGCTCGACAGCCACTAACTATGGCTACACCTTC.

The CDR3 reads CAWSVLLRQDYGYTF. In DNA, the CDR3 is TGTGCCTGGAGTGTACTGCTCCGTCAAGACTATGGCTACACCTTC. The chain is built from TRBV30 and TRBJ1-2, with unresolved D. V was trimmed by 0 bases and J by 3 bases, leaving 14 bases between them. Germline CDR1 and CDR2: GTSNPN and SVGIG (reference sequence). The CDR3 runs 15 residues. The variable domain in full, with the rest retrieved from reference TRBV30 and TRBJ1-2, is SQTIHQWPATLVQPVGSPLSLECTVEGTSNPNLYWYRQAAGRGLQLLFYSVGIGQISSEVPQNLSASRPQDRQFILSSKKLLLSDSGFYLCAWSVLLRQDYGYTFGSGTRLTVV.

This clone was seen once. In DNA, the CDR3 is TGTGCCAGCTCACCAACAGAGGGAAGAGGGTATGGCTACACCTTC. Its protein product is CASSPTEGRGYGYTF. The rearrangement links TRBV18 to TRBJ1-2; no definite D call. Germline lookup yields CDR1 KGHSH and CDR2 LQKENI. Trimming took 2 bases from V and 5 from J, leaving 15 bases between them. CDR3 size: 15 residues.

This chain links TRBV28 with TRBJ2-2; 7 bases fit TRBD1. CDR1 is MDHEN, CDR2 SYDVKM, per germline. J gave up 0 bases and V 6 bases, and 7 bases lay outside the gene matches. This CDR3 comprises 16 residues. As DNA, the CDR3 is TGTGCCAGCAGCCCGACAGGGACCTCGAACACCGGGGAGCTGTTTTTT. As protein: CASSPTGTSNTGELFF.

The gene calls are TRBV7-3 and TRBJ2-7; 7 bases align to TRBD1. V dropped 5 bases and J dropped 2; count of bases not matched to a gene: 9. The CDR3 consists of 15 residues. Looked up from germline, CDR1 is SGHTA and CDR2 is FQGTGA. The CDR3 region is CASSPNRDSPYEQYF. The CDR3 DNA reads TGTGCCAGCAGCCCAAACCGGGACAGCCCCTACGAGCAGTACTTC.

This clone was counted once. V usage is TRBV19 and J usage is TRBJ2-7, with 8 bases fitting TRBD1. The germline CDR1 and CDR2 sequences are LNHDA and SQIVND (reference sequence). CDR3 length: 15 amino acids. Germline trimming cut 6 bases from V and 4 bases from J; bases unmatched to any gene: 11. CDR3 loop: CASSPTGTGDYEQYF. CDR3 nucleotides: TGTGCCAGTAGCCCAACGGGGACAGGAGATTACGAGCAGTACTTC. The full variable domain, its missing parts supplied by reference TRBV19 and TRBJ2-7, is DGGITQSPKYLFRKEGQNVTLSCEQNLNHDAMYWYRQDPGQGLRLIYYSQIVNDFQKGDIAEGYSVSREKKESFPLTVTSAQKNPTAFYLCASSPTGTGDYEQYFGPGTRLTVT.